The clone carrying this T cell receptor beta chain was seen only a few times. The antigen remains unidentified. Assay used: immunoSEQ multiplex PCR; TCRdb lists only in-frame clones, some missing. The table lists around 87,000 clones, roughly 91% of them singletons. The germline CDR1 and CDR2 sequences are SGHTA and FQGTGA. The V segment lost 2 bases and the J segment 7 bases; nucleotides outside the gene matches: 4. CDR3 length: 14 residues. The data were taken from a study of T cell responses to AZD1222 COVID-19 vaccine. General study results and limits: Spike-specific TCR breadth and depth both grew after two AZD1222 doses. Spike was spanned by vaccine-associated CD4 TCRs, which were dominant at 160-218 and 743-854.

This receptor was obtained from an adult in good health. The material was peripheral blood, obtained on day 0 of AZD1222 vaccination. The chain is built from TRBV7-3 and TRBJ1-2; 10 nucleotides match TRBD1. CDR3 in amino acids: CASSLDRGRGGYTF. The CDR3 nucleotides are TGTGCCAGCAGCTTAGACAGGGGGCGAGGTGGCTACACCTTC.